Following are 25 T cell receptor beta chains from one sample sequenced in a study of T cell changes during pregnancy in multiple sclerosis. Measured with immunoSEQ multiplex PCR; TCRdb has only the in-frame clones, and not every one. The sample lists about 40,000 clones; just over 90% were seen once. The starting material was peripheral blood, obtained before pregnancy. The receptors originated from a female donor with multiple sclerosis, enrolled in a pregnancy study.

The V gene is TRBV4-2, the J gene TRBJ2-7, with D possibly matching TRBD2 (5 bases). V lost 2 bases and J 2 bases, leaving 13 bases between the germline ends. Looked up from germline, CDR1 is LGHNA and CDR2 is YNFKEQ. The CDR3 covers 15 residues. CDR3 residues: CASSQTSTATYEQYF. As DNA, the CDR3 is TGTGCCAGCAGCCAAACTAGTACCGCCACCTACGAGCAGTACTTC.

The gene calls are TRBV7-8 and TRBJ2-1; TRBD2 aligns across 7 bases. Germline values: CDR1 SGHVS, CDR2 FQNEAQ. Germline trimming cut 6 bases from V and 6 bases from J; bases unmatched to any gene: 11. The length of the CDR3 is 15 residues. Written as DNA, the CDR3 is TGTGCCAGCAGTTCCGGTGCGGGAGTGGGCAATGAGCAGTTCTTC. Amino acid sequence: CASSSGAGVGNEQFF.

The rearrangement links TRBV9 to TRBJ2-2; 11 bases are shared with TRBD1. The CDR3 has 15 amino acids. CDR1 and CDR2 (germline): SGDLS, YYNGEE. The V segment lost 3 bases and the J segment 6 bases; nucleotides outside the gene matches: 4. CDR3: CASSGPGQGAGELFF. The CDR3 coding sequence is TGTGCCAGCAGCGGTCCGGGACAGGGGGCCGGGGAGCTGTTTTTT.

This chain links TRBV7-2 with TRBJ2-1; 10 nucleotides line up with TRBD2. The trim removed 3 bases at V and 7 bases at J, leaving 9 bases unmatched. Germline values: CDR1 SGHTA, CDR2 FQGNSA. The CDR3 covers 16 residues. The CDR3 region has the DNA TGTGCCAGCAGCTTGCAAGGTAGCGGGAGGCAGAATGAGCAGTTCTTC. Translation gives CASSLQGSGRQNEQFF.

The V call is TRBV19, the J call TRBJ1-2; 10 bases are shared with TRBD1. After removal of 5 bases from V and 4 bases from J, the junction contained 13 bases not matched to a gene. The CDR3 totals 17 residues. Germline V gene data show CDR1 as LNHDA and CDR2 as SQIVND (reference sequence). CDR3 residues: CASSATGGGYPSYGYTF. CDR3 DNA sequence: TGTGCCAGTAGTGCGACAGGGGGCGGATACCCTTCCTATGGCTACACCTTC.

V usage is TRBV21-1 and J usage is TRBJ1-1; the table's D gene call, TRBD1, was not cross checked with the DNA. TRBV21-1 has pseudogene status. The CDR3 spans 19 residues. In DNA, the CDR3 is TGTGCCAGCAGCAACTTCCCGCTTCGGTCAGAAGGGGCGAACACTGAAGCTTTCTTT. Amino acid sequence: CASSNFPLRSEGANTEAFF.

V usage is TRBV10-3 and J usage is TRBJ1-5; D possibly corresponds to TRBD1 (5 bases). V was clipped by 7 bases and J by 9 bases, with 16 bases between them. CDR1 is ENHRY, CDR2 SYGVKD, per germline. There are 13 residues in the CDR3. The CDR3 sequence: CAITTDPGRPQHF. Written as DNA, the CDR3 is TGTGCCATCACTACCGACCCAGGGCGGCCCCAGCATTTT.

This chain joins TRBV9 and TRBJ2-5; TRBD2 matches 8 bases. With V trimmed by 0 bases and J by 4 bases, 8 bases remained unmatched. The CDR3 runs 16 residues. CDR1 is SGDLS and CDR2 is YYNGEE in the germline V gene. The CDR3 bases are TGTGCCAGCAGCGTAGGATCCAGACTAGCGACAGAGACCCAGTACTTC. This codes for CASSVGSRLATETQYF.

J is TRBJ2-2 and V is TRBV10-3, with a weak D call TRBD2 (7 bases). Germline CDR1 is ENHRY and CDR2 is SYGVKD. The CDR3 runs to 16 residues. Trimming took off 4 bases at V and 4 bases at J, with 16 bases between the two ends. The CDR3 loop reads CAISGGPGGVTGELFF. In DNA form, the CDR3 reads TGTGCCATCAGTGGGGGCCCGGGGGGCGTCACCGGGGAGCTGTTTTTT.

This clone was seen only once. This chain uses TRBV10-1 with TRBJ2-5; 7 bases match TRBD2. The CDR3 has 20 residues. Germline V gene data show CDR1 as WNHNN and CDR2 as SYGVQD (reference sequence). The trim removed 0 bases at V and 5 bases at J, leaving 21 bases unmatched. This chain's CDR3 is CASSESVADLGGSKEETQYF. CDR3 DNA sequence: TGCGCCAGCAGTGAGTCGGTGGCGGATCTGGGCGGGAGCAAGGAGGAGACCCAGTACTTC.

V is TRBV7-9 and J is TRBJ2-7; TRBD2 might be the D (5 bases). Looked up from germline, CDR1 is SEHNR and CDR2 is FQNEAQ (reference sequence). V was cut by 5 bases and J by 0 bases, with 8 bases left in between. The CDR3 has 13 amino acids. The CDR3 sequence: CASSSTSSYEQYF. For the CDR3, the DNA is TGTGCCAGCAGCAGCACTAGCTCCTACGAGCAGTACTTC. Full variable domain (remainder filled in from reference TRBV7-9 and TRBJ2-7): DTGVSQNPRHKITKRGQNVTFRCDPISEHNRLYWYRQTLGQGPEFLTYFQNEAQLEKSRLLSDRFSAERPKGSFSTLEIQRTEQGDSAMYLCASSSTSSYEQYFGPGTRLTVT.

This sequence joins TRBV28 and TRBJ2-5, with TRBD1 matching over 8 bases. V trimming: 4 bases; J trimming: 3 bases; junction bases outside the gene matches: 1. Germline-derived CDR1 and CDR2 are MDHEN and SYDVKM. The CDR3 extends over 13 amino acids. This CDR3 reads CASSSTGEETQYF. In DNA, the CDR3 is TGTGCCAGCAGTTCGACAGGGGAAGAGACCCAGTACTTC. Full variable domain (outside the CDR3, taken from reference TRBV28 and TRBJ2-5): DVKVTQSSRYLVKRTGEKVFLECVQDMDHENMFWYRQDPGLGLRLIYFSYDVKMKEKGDIPEGYSVSREKKERFSLILESASTNQTSMYLCASSSTGEETQYFGPGTRLLVL.

In the case of this clone: A junction boundary mismatches the germline segment, possibly from a read error. The chain links TRBV7-6 to TRBJ1-4; D gene ambiguous. Germline assignment: CDR1 SGHVS and CDR2 FNYEAQ. The CDR3 spans 15 residues. The CDR3 reads CATSGGISANEKLFF. DNA for the CDR3: TGTGCCACCAGCGGCGGGATTTCTGCTAATGAAAAACTGTTTTTT.

This clone came up once. V and J are TRBV7-9 and TRBJ1-5, with D uncertain. The CDR3 contains 15 residues. The V end lost 1 base, the J end lost 4 bases, and 11 bases lay between the germline ends. Germline-derived CDR1 and CDR2 are SEHNR and FQNEAQ (reference sequence). The CDR3 loop is CASSLGGQFNQPQHF. The CDR3 coding sequence is TGTGCCAGCAGCTTAGGTGGGCAGTTTAATCAGCCCCAGCATTTT.

The rearrangement links TRBV30 to TRBJ2-6, with a tentative D call TRBD1 (5 bases). This CDR3 comprises 17 residues. Between the trimmed V and J ends, which lost 3 bases and 2 bases, there was a span of 17 bases. Germline V lookup: CDR1 GTSNPN, CDR2 SVGIG (reference sequence). This chain's CDR3 is CAWSRYRLSTGANVLTF. CDR3 DNA: TGTGCCTGGAGCAGATACAGGTTATCAACTGGGGCCAACGTCCTGACTTTC. Full variable domain (remainder filled in from reference TRBV30 and TRBJ2-6): SQTIHQWPATLVQPVGSPLSLECTVEGTSNPNLYWYRQAAGRGLQLLFYSVGIGQISSEVPQNLSASRPQDRQFILSSKKLLLSDSGFYLCAWSRYRLSTGANVLTFGAGSRLTVL.

The sample holds one count of this clone. The chain joins TRBV19 to TRBJ2-3, with D possibly TRBD1 on 6 matching bases. The CDR3 is 13 residues long. CDR1 is LNHDA and CDR2 is SQIVND in the germline V gene (reference sequence). The V end was cut by 6 bases, the J end by 0 bases, with 7 bases between. The chain's CDR3 is CASRGQSTDTQYF. CDR3 sequence (DNA): TGTGCCAGTAGAGGACAGAGCACAGATACGCAGTATTTT.

The genes are TRBV11-2 and TRBJ2-7, with D possibly being TRBD2 (5 bases). The CDR3 sequence is 15 residues long. Between the trimmed V and J ends, which lost 7 bases and 2 bases, there was a span of 18 bases. The germline gives CDR1 SGHAT, CDR2 FQNNGV. In nucleotides, the CDR3 is TGTGCCAGCACCATCGCTGAGGGTAGTCCCTACGAGCAGTACTTC. The encoded protein is CASTIAEGSPYEQYF.

V and J are TRBV7-9 and TRBJ2-1; TRBD1 agrees at 9 bases. Germline CDR1 is SEHNR and CDR2 is FQNEAQ (reference sequence). J gave up 3 bases and V 6 bases, and 6 bases lay outside the gene matches. CDR3 length: 15 amino acids. CDR3 DNA sequence: TGTGCCAGCAGTCCACCGGGACAGGGCTACAATGAGCAGTTCTTC. This gives the protein CASSPPGQGYNEQFF.

This rearrangement joins TRBV27 to TRBJ2-1, with 9 bases fitting TRBD2. Germline V CDR1 and CDR2: MNHEY, SMNVEV (reference sequence). V was pared by 3 bases and J by 10 bases, with 10 bases of the junction left unmatched. This CDR3 comprises 15 residues. CDR3 in amino acids: CASSFPKASGDEQFF. CDR3 in DNA: TGTGCCAGCAGTTTCCCGAAGGCTAGCGGGGACGAGCAGTTCTTC.

This clone was observed once. The chain joins TRBV18 to TRBJ1-1, with D perhaps TRBD1 (6 bases). From germline, CDR1 is KGHSH and CDR2 LQKENI. The length of the CDR3 is 16 residues. Trimming removed 0 bases at V and 1 base at J, with 12 bases between. In nucleotides, the CDR3 is TGTGCCAGCTCACCACCCCAAACAGGGCAGAACACTGAAGCTTTCTTT. Its protein is CASSPPQTGQNTEAFF.

The rearrangement uses TRBV5-5 and TRBJ2-5; 9 bases are a match to TRBD1. CDR3 length equals 16 residues. CDR1 is SGHKS and CDR2 is YYEKEE in the germline V gene (reference sequence). V lost 4 bases to trimming and J lost 5 bases; unmatched junction nucleotides: 12. The CDR3 bases are TGTGCCAGCAGCCACGGGGACAGGGAGTCTCGGGAGACCCAGTACTTC. Protein: CASSHGDRESRETQYF. The full variable domain, in which reference TRBV5-5 and TRBJ2-5 provide the parts outside the CDR3, is DAGVTQSPTHLIKTRGQQVTLRCSPISGHKSVSWYQQVLGQGPQFIFQYYEKEERGRGNFPDRFSARQFPNYSSELNVNALLLGDSALYLCASSHGDRESRETQYFGPGTRLLVL.

The chain combines TRBV5-1 with TRBJ1-1; 7 bases line up with TRBD1. V dropped 3 bases and J dropped 6; count of bases not matched to a gene: 17. Germline V gene lookup returns CDR1 SGHRS and CDR2 YFSETQ. This CDR3 is 17 amino acids long. Here the CDR3 DNA reads TGCGCCAGCAGCTCGACCCAGGGGGACCAGCTTTTTGCTGAAGCTTTCTTT. This translates into CASSSTQGDQLFAEAFF.

The chain links TRBV5-4 to TRBJ2-6; D remains unclear. Trimming cost V 0 bases and J 0 bases, with 4 bases left between them. This CDR3 is 15 amino acids long. Germline V lookup: CDR1 SGHNT, CDR2 YYREEE (reference sequence). The CDR3 loop is CASSLDNSGANVLTF. Written as DNA, the CDR3 is TGTGCCAGCAGCTTGGACAACTCTGGGGCCAACGTCCTGACTTTC.

The rearrangement links TRBV7-2 to TRBJ2-2; D not resolved. Between the trimmed V and J ends, which lost 5 bases and 2 bases, there was a span of 6 bases. CDR1 SGHTA and CDR2 FQGNSA come from the germline V gene. The CDR3 is made up of 13 amino acids. The CDR3: CASSPYNTGELFF. In DNA form, the CDR3 reads TGTGCCAGCAGCCCCTACAACACCGGGGAGCTGTTTTTT.

The chain is built from TRBV7-2 and TRBJ2-3; 8 positions match TRBD1. This CDR3 spans 17 amino acids. Germline trimming cut 5 bases from V and 2 bases from J; bases unmatched to any gene: 12. Germline V gene lookup returns CDR1 SGHTA and CDR2 FQGNSA. The CDR3 spells CASSPRQGLASTDTQYF. CDR3 DNA: TGTGCCAGCAGCCCGAGACAGGGGCTAGCTTCCACAGATACGCAGTATTTT.